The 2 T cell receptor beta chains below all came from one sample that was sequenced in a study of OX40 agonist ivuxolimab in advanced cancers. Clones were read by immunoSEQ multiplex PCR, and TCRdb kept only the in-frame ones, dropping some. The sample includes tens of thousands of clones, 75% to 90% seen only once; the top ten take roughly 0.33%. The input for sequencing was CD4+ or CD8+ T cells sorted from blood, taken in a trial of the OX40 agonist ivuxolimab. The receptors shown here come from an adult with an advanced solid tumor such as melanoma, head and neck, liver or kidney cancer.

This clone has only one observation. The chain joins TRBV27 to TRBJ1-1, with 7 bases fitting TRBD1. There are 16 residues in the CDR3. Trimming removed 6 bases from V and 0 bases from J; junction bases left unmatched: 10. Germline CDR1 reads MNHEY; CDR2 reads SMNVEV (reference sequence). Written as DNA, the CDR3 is TGTGCCAGCAGACACCTATACAGGGGTATGAACACTGAAGCTTTCTTT. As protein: CASRHLYRGMNTEAFF.

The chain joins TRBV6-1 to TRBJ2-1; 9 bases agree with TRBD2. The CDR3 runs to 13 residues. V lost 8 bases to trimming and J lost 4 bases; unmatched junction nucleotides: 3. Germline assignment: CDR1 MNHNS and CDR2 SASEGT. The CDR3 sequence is CASQREAYNEQFF. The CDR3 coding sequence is TGTGCCAGCCAGCGGGAGGCTTACAATGAGCAGTTCTTC.